The present T cell receptor beta chain was sequenced within a study of response to subunit inactivated influenza vaccine. Germline V gene sequence: CDR1 SGHVS, CDR2 FQNEAQ. Losses at the gene ends were 2 bases for V and 2 bases for J; bases not matched to a gene: 5. The CDR3 runs 16 residues. MiXCR was run by TCRdb on the RT-PCR reads, yielding one entry per CDR3 protein. The repertoire holds hundreds of thousands of distinct CDR3 sequences, with 15% to 19% as singletons. This clonotype was obtained from a man aged 45-65 years who received an inactivated influenza vaccine. This chain connects TRBV7-8 to TRBJ2-3; 9 nucleotides agree with TRBD2. This specimen was PBMCs from blood, taken roughly 13 days after vaccination. The CDR3, as DNA: TGTGCCAGCAGCTTACTAGCGGGGAGGAACACAGATACGCAGTATTTT. This codes for CASSLLAGRNTDTQYF.